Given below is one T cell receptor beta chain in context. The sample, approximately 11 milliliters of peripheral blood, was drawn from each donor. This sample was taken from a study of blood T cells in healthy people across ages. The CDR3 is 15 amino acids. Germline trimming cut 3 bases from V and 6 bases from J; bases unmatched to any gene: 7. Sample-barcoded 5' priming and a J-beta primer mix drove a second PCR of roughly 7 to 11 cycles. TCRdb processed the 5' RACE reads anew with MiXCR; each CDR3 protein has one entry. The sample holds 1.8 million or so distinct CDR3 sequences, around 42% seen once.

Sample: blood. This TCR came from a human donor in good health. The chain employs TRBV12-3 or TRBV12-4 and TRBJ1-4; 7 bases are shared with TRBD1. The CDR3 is CASSFEGARYEKLFF. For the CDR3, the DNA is TGTGCCAGCAGTTTTGAGGGGGCTAGGTATGAAAAACTGTTTTTT.